These 11 T cell receptor beta chains originate from one sample sequenced in a study of cytomegalovirus exposure and HLA in healthy donors. PCR involved 60 Vbeta and 13 Jbeta primers. Repertoires were generated with immunoSEQ multiplex PCR, while TCRdb's copy carries only in-frame clones and drops some. The profile covers approximately 160,000 clones, with approximately 85% appearing a single time and 0.96% taken by the ten largest. The specimen was PBMCs. These receptors originate from a girl under 10 years old in good health and CMV-seropositive.

The V gene is TRBV30, the J gene TRBJ2-7; possibly TRBD2 for D (5 bases). V dropped 7 bases and J dropped 5 bases, with 18 bases sitting between them. From germline, CDR1 is GTSNPN and CDR2 SVGIG (reference sequence). The CDR3 has 13 residues. The CDR3 DNA follows: TGTGCCTCTTCCCCAGGATCCGGGGACGAGCAGTACTTC. It encodes CASSPGSGDEQYF.

A few counts support this clone. The chain is built from TRBV18 and TRBJ2-7, with 10 nucleotides matching TRBD2. Looked up from germline, CDR1 is KGHSH and CDR2 is LQKENI. V was pared by 0 bases and J by 6 bases, with 2 bases of the junction left unmatched. The CDR3 covers 14 residues. As DNA, the CDR3 is TGTGCCAGCTCACCACCAGCGGGAGGGAGCGAGCAGTACTTC. Residues: CASSPPAGGSEQYF.

The V and J genes are TRBV7-3 and TRBJ2-1; D is uncertain. Looked up from germline, CDR1 is SGHTA and CDR2 is FQGTGA. This CDR3 is 13 amino acids long. V was cut by 5 bases and J by 5 bases, with 10 bases left in between. The CDR3 loop reads CASSPARDNEQFF. The CDR3 region has the DNA TGTGCCAGCAGCCCCGCGCGCGACAATGAGCAGTTCTTC.

V usage is TRBV4-1 and J usage is TRBJ2-5; 10 positions agree with TRBD2. The length of the CDR3 is 15 residues. With 6 bases clipped from V and 10 bases from J, the junction kept 14 bases outside the gene matches. Germline CDR1 reads MGHRA; CDR2 reads YSYEKL. CDR3 bases: TGCGCCAGCAGAACTTCAGCGGGAGGGGTGGGGGACCAGTACTTC. Translating it yields CASRTSAGGVGDQYF.

The V call is TRBV30, the J call TRBJ2-1; a possible D gene is TRBD2 (6 bases). V was cut by 4 bases and J by 11 bases, with 12 bases left in between. Germline V gene data show CDR1 as GTSNPN and CDR2 as SVGIG (reference sequence). The CDR3 spans 11 residues. In DNA, the CDR3 is TGTGCCTGGAATCCGGGAGTGAAGCAGTTCTTC. It specifies CAWNPGVKQFF.

This chain links TRBV28 with TRBJ1-2, with no clear D. V dropped 6 bases and J dropped 5 bases, with 10 bases sitting between them. The CDR3 spans 12 residues. Germline V gives CDR1 MDHEN, CDR2 SYDVKM. CDR3 residues: CASSLPGYGYTF. The CDR3 DNA follows: TGTGCCAGCAGCCTCCCGGGTTATGGCTACACCTTC.

Written as DNA, the CDR3 is TGTGCCAGCAGCTTGTCGGGGACTACCTCCTACGAGCAGTACTTC. This codes for CASSLSGTTSYEQYF. V usage is TRBV5-6 and J usage is TRBJ2-7; 7 bases are a match to TRBD2. J gave up 0 bases and V 1 base, and 4 bases lay outside the gene matches. Germline-derived CDR1 and CDR2 are SGHDT and YYEEEE. This CDR3 spans 15 amino acids.

The chain has TRBV28 and TRBJ2-1; 9 positions match TRBD2. This CDR3 has 16 residues. V lost 4 bases, J lost 1 base, and 5 bases stayed unmatched. Germline V gives CDR1 MDHEN, CDR2 SYDVKM. The CDR3 nucleotides are TGTGCCAGCAGTTCACTAGCGGGTGGATCCTACAATGAGCAGTTCTTC. Amino acids: CASSSLAGGSYNEQFF.

This chain joins TRBV14 and TRBJ2-3, with TRBD2 identical over 11 bases. The V gene's germline CDR1 is SGHDN and CDR2 FVKESK. This CDR3 comprises 15 residues. J was trimmed by 1 base and V by 5 bases; bases with no gene match: 2. The CDR3 region is CASSLLAGGTDTQYF. The CDR3, as DNA: TGTGCCAGCAGCTTACTAGCGGGGGGCACAGATACGCAGTATTTT.

The chain links TRBV5-1 to TRBJ2-5, with 12 bases that match TRBD2. Gene TRBJ2-7 matches the end of the DNA better, so the J call may be wrong. The CDR3 runs to 16 residues. CDR1 is SGHRS and CDR2 is YFSETQ in the germline V gene. CDR3 DNA: TGCGCCAGCAGCTCTGGCGGACTAGCGGGGCTCTACGAGCAGTACTTC. Translation: CASSSGGLAGLYEQYF.

The CDR3 coding sequence is TGTGCCAGCAGCCCCCGGGACAGAGTCATAACAGATACGCAGTATTTT. Its translation: CASSPRDRVITDTQYF. The chain employs TRBV5-4 and TRBJ2-3; 7 nucleotides line up with TRBD1. This CDR3 is 16 amino acids long. Germline V CDR1 and CDR2: SGHNT, YYREEE (reference sequence). The junction had 11 bases not matched to a gene; V was cut back by 4 bases and J by 3 bases.